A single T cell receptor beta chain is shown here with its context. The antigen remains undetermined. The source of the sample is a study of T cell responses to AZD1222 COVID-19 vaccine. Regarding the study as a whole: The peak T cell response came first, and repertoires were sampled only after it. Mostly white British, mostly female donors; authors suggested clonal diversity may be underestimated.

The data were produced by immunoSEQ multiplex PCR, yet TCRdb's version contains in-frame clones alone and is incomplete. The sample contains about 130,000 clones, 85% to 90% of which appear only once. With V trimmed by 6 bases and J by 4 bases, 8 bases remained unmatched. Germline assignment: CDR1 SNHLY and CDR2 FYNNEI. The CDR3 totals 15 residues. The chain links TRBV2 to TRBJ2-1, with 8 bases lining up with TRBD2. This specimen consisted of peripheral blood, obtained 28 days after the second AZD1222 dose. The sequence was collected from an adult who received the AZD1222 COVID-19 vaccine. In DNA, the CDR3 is TGTGCCAGCAGGGCAGCGGGGGCCCGGTACAATGAGCAGTTCTTC. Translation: CASRAAGARYNEQFF. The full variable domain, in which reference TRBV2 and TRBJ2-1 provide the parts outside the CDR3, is EPEVTQTPSHQVTQMGQEVILRCVPISNHLYFYWYRQILGQKVEFLVSFYNNEISEKSEIFDDQFSVERPDGSNFTLKIRSTKLEDSAMYFCASRAAGARYNEQFFGPGTRLTVL.